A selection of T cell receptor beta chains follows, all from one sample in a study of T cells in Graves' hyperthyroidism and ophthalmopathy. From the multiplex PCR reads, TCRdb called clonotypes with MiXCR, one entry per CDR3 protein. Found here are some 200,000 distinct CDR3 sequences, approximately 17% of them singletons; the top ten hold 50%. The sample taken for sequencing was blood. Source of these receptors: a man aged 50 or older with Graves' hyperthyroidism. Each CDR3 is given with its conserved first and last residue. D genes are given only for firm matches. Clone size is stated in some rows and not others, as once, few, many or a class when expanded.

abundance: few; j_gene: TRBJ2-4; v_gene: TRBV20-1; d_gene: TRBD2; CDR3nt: TGCAGTGCCCTAAGCGGGATCATAGCCAAAAACATTCAGTACTTC; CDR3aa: CSALSGIIAKNIQYF
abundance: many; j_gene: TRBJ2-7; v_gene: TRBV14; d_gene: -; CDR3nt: TGTGCCAGCAGCCATGTGGGGGCAGACGAGCAGTACTTC; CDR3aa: CASSHVGADEQYF
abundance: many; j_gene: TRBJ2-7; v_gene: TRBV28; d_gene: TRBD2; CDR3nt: TGTGCCAGCAGTCCCCCTCGACTAGCGGGATTGGGGCAGTACTTC; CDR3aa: CASSPPRLAGLGQYF
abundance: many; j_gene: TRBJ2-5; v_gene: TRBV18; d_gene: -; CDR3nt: TGTGCCAGCTCAGCTCAAGAGACCCAGTACTTC; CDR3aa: CASSAQETQYF
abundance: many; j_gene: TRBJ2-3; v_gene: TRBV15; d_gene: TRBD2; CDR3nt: TGTGCCACCAGCAGACCCTCGGCTAGCGGGCAAGTGTGGTATTTT; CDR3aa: CATSRPSASGQVWYF
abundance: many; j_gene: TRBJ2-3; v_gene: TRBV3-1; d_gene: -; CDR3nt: TGTGCCAGCAGCCTGAGCTATACGCAGTATTTT; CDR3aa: CASSLSYTQYF
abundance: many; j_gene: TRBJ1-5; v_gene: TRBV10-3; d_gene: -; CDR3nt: TGTGCCATCAGCCCAACAGGGAACTATCAGCCCCAGCATTTT; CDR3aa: CAISPTGNYQPQHF
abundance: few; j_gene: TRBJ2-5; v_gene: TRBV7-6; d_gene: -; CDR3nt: TGTGCCAGCAGCCCCCTTACAGGGTGGGGGACCCAGTACTTC; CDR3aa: CASSPLTGWGTQYF
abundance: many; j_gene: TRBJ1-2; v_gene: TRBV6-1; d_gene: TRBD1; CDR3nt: TGTGCCAGCAGCCATCCTCGACAGGGATATGGCTACACCTTC; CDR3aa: CASSHPRQGYGYTF
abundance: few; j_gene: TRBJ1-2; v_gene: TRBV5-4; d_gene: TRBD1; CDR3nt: TGTGCCAGCAGCTATGGGACAGCCTCTCCTGGCTACACCTTC; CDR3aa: CASSYGTASPGYTF
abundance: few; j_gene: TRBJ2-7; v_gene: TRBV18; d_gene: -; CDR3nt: TGTGCCAGCTCACCGGGACCGAGGAACAAGCAGTACTTC; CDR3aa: CASSPGPRNKQYF
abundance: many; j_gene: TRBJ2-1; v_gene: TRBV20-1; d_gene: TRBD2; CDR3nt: TGCAGTGCTAGAAAAAGCGGGAGGGCCGGAAATGAGCAGTTCTTC; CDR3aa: CSARKSGRAGNEQFF
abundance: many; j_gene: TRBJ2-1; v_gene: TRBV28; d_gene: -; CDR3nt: TGTGCCAGCAGTTTAGGAGGGCGTGAGCAGTTCTTC; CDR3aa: CASSLGGREQFF
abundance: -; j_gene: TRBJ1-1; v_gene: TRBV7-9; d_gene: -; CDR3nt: TGTGCCAGCAGCTTAGAAGGGGAAACTGAAGCTTTCTTT; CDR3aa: CASSLEGETEAFF
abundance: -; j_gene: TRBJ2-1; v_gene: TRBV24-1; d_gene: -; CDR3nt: TGTGCCACCAGTGTCGCTAGCCAGCAGTTCTTC; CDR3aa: CATSVASQQFF
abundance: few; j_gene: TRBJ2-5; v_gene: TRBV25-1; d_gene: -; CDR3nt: TGTGCCAGCAGTGAAGGGGGTAGCCAAGAGACCCAGTACTTC; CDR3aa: CASSEGGSQETQYF
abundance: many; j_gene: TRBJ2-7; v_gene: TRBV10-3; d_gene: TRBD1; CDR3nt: TGTGCCACGGGACAGGGGAGGTACGAGCAGTACTTC; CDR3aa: CATGQGRYEQYF
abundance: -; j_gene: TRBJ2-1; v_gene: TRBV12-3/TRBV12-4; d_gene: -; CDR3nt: TGTGCCAGCAGTTTCGAGGGATTAAGGGATGAGCAGTTCTTC; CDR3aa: CASSFEGLRDEQFF
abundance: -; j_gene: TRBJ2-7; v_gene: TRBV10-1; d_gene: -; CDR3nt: TGCGCCAGCAGTGACCCGGCGGAGCCCTACGAGCAGTACTTC; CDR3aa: CASSDPAEPYEQYF
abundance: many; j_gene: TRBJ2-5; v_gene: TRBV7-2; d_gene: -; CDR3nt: TGTGCCAGCAGCGAGGGTATAATGGGAGAGACCCAGTACTTC; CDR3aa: CASSEGIMGETQYF
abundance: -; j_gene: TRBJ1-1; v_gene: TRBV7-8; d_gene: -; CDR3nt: TGTGCCAGCAGCTTTCGGGGGAACACTGAAGCTTTCTTT; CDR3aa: CASSFRGNTEAFF
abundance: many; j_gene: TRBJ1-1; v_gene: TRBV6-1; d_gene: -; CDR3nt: TGTGCCAGCAGTCACCAGGAAGGGTCCACTGAAGCTTTCTTT; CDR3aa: CASSHQEGSTEAFF
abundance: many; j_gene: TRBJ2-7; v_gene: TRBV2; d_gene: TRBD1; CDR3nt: TGTGCCAGCAGTGGGCCCCTCGGACAGGGAGTTTACGAGCAGTACTTC; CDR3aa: CASSGPLGQGVYEQYF
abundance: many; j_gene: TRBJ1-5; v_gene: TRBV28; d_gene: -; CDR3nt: TGTGCCAGCAGTAATAGAGGCAATCAGCCCCAGCATTTT; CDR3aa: CASSNRGNQPQHF
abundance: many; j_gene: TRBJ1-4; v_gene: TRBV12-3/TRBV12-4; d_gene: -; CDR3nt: TGTGCCAGCAGAGACCGGGGCCTCCAGGGGTTAGGGGAAAAACTGTTTTTT; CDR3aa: CASRDRGLQGLGEKLFF
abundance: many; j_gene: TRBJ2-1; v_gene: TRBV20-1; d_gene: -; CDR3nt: TGCAGTGCTAAGGTGGGAGGTACCCTCGGAAATGAGCAGTTCTTC; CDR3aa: CSAKVGGTLGNEQFF
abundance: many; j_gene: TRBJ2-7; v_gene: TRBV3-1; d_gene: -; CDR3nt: TGTGCCAGCAGCCAAGATCTTTACAGATCCTACGAGCAGTACTTC; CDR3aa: CASSQDLYRSYEQYF
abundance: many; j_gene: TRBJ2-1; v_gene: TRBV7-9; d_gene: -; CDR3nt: TGTGCCAGCAGCTTACATAATCGGCTAGCGAACTCCTACAATGAGCAGTTCTTC; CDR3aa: CASSLHNRLANSYNEQFF
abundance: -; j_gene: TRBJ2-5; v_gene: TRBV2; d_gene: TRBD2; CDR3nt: TGTGCCAGCGGGGGGGGGAGCGGGAGAGAGACCCAGTACTTC; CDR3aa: CASGGGSGRETQYF
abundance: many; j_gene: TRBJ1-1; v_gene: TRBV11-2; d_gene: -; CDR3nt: TGTGCCAGCAGCTTAGGAGCATCAGGGAACACTGAAGCTTTCTTT; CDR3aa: CASSLGASGNTEAFF
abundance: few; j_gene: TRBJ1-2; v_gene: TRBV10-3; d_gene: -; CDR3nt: TGTGCCATCAGTGCTAACGACGGTGGAGACTATGGCTACACCTTC; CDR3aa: CAISANDGGDYGYTF
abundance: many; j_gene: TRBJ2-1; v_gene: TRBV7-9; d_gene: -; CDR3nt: TGTGCCAGCAGCTTAGGCCAGGGACATGAGCAGTTCTTC; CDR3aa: CASSLGQGHEQFF